A selection of T cell receptor beta chains follows, all from one sample in a study of T cells in Graves' hyperthyroidism and ophthalmopathy. MiXCR, run by TCRdb on the multiplex PCR reads, gives a single entry per CDR3 protein. This table has 400,000 to 500,000 distinct CDR3 sequences, approximately 15% appearing once. The sequenced sample consisted of blood. The receptors come from a woman in her late teens or twenties with Graves' hyperthyroidism. CDR3s include the opening cysteine and the closing phenylalanine or tryptophan. The order of the fields is V gene, clone size, J gene, D gene, CDR3 DNA, CDR3 protein. A D gene is named only where the DNA matches it firmly. Rows give clone size only sometimes, using once, few, many, or a class for an expanded clone.

>TRBV12-5|few|TRBJ1-5|.
TGTGCTAGTGGCTTCCACCTTTTAACAGGGAAAGGAAGCAATCAGCCCCAGCATTTT
CASGFHLLTGKGSNQPQHF
>TRBV20-1|many|TRBJ1-1|TRBD1
TGCAGTGCTATATCCCGACAGGGGTCTTTTGAAGCTTTCTTT
CSAISRQGSFEAFF
>TRBV20-1|.|TRBJ2-7|.
TGCAGTGCTGGGGCCCCTAGCGATAGCTACGAGCAGTACTTC
CSAGAPSDSYEQYF
>TRBV12-3/TRBV12-4|many|TRBJ2-5|TRBD2
TGTGCCAGCAGACCGGGACTAGCGGGAGTGGGGCAAGAGACCCAGTACTTC
CASRPGLAGVGQETQYF
>TRBV19|few|TRBJ2-4|.
TGTGCCAGTAGTATAGCTAGGGGTGCCAAAAACATTCAGTACTTC
CASSIARGAKNIQYF
>TRBV5-1|many|TRBJ2-1|TRBD2
TGCGCCAGCAGCTTGGAACTAGCGGGAGGAAGCAATGAGCAGTTCTTC
CASSLELAGGSNEQFF
>TRBV18|.|TRBJ1-4|.
TGTGCCAGCTCACCACCCGCGGGGCAGGGGAAAAAACTGTTTTTT
CASSPPAGQGKKLFF
>TRBV7-9|many|TRBJ1-3|TRBD1
TGTGCCAGCAGCTCGACAGGGAGCCAAAACACCATATATTTT
CASSSTGSQNTIYF
>TRBV20-1|.|TRBJ1-3|.
TGCAGTGCCCAGACATCCGTCTCTGGAAACACCATATATTTT
CSAQTSVSGNTIYF
>TRBV20-1|many|TRBJ2-3|TRBD2
TGCAGTGCTAGAGTACTAGCGGGAGTCACAGATACGCAGTATTTT
CSARVLAGVTDTQYF
>TRBV12-3/TRBV12-4|.|TRBJ2-4|TRBD1
TGTGCCAGCAGTTTCCGACCAGGGGGCGCAGGCATTCAGTACTTC
CASSFRPGGAGIQYF
>TRBV7-6|few|TRBJ2-3|TRBD2
TGTGCCAGCAGCTTTGCTAGCGGCCTCACAGATACGCAGTATTTT
CASSFASGLTDTQYF
>TRBV12-3/TRBV12-4|few|TRBJ2-7|TRBD2
TGTGCCAGCACCCCAGGGACTAGCGCAAACTACGAGCAGTACTTC
CASTPGTSANYEQYF
>TRBV5-6|many|TRBJ1-2|.
TGTGCCAGCAGCCTCGAATCCTATGGCTACACCTTC
CASSLESYGYTF
>TRBV18|many|TRBJ1-2|TRBD1
TGTGCCAGCTCACCCGGGACAGACTATGGCTACACCTTC
CASSPGTDYGYTF
>TRBV5-1|.|TRBJ2-7|.
TGCGCCAGCAGCTTAGAAGGCAGGGAAGTGGACGAGCAGTACTTC
CASSLEGREVDEQYF
>TRBV12-5|.|TRBJ1-1|.
TGTGCTAGTGGTTTGAGGGCTGAAGCTTTCTTT
CASGLRAEAFF
>TRBV18|many|TRBJ1-5|.
TGTGCCAGCTCGACTAGGGGGGAGCCCCAGCATTTT
CASSTRGEPQHF
>TRBV3-1|.|TRBJ1-1|TRBD1
TGTGCCAGCGGCCCGGGACAGTCAAACACTGAAGCTTTCTTT
CASGPGQSNTEAFF
>TRBV6-1|many|TRBJ2-5|.
TGTGCCAGCAAGGTCGGGCAGGGCGTTTTAAAGGAGACCCAGTACTTC
CASKVGQGVLKETQYF
>TRBV7-2|.|TRBJ1-4|.
TGTGCCAGCAGCCCGGACGGTAATGAAAAACTGTTTTTT
CASSPDGNEKLFF
>TRBV27|many|TRBJ2-7|.
TGTGCCAGCAGTTTTAGTTCCTCCTACGAGCAGTACTTC
CASSFSSSYEQYF
>TRBV12-3/TRBV12-4|.|TRBJ1-2|TRBD1
TGTGCCAGCAGTTTCAGGGGGCCTATCGGCTACACCTTC
CASSFRGPIGYTF
>TRBV6-4|.|TRBJ1-6|TRBD1
TGTGCCAGCAGTGACGAGGCCGGGACAGGGAATTCACCCCTCCACTTT
CASSDEAGTGNSPLHF
>TRBV6-6|many|TRBJ2-7|.
TGTGCCAGCAGTTACTCATTCGCGGAGAGTACCTCCGGCGAGCAGTACTTC
CASSYSFAESTSGEQYF
>TRBV20-1|.|TRBJ2-2|TRBD2
TGCAGTGCTAGGAGGACTAGCGGCACCTCGAACACCGGGGAGCTGTTTTTT
CSARRTSGTSNTGELFF
>TRBV20-1|many|TRBJ2-3|TRBD2
TGCAGTGCTTCCGGACTAGCGGGAGAGGGATTAGGCACAGATACGCAGTATTTT
CSASGLAGEGLGTDTQYF
>TRBV5-5|few|TRBJ2-1|TRBD2
TGTGCCAGCAGCAGCCTCGTAGCGGGAGAAACCTACAATGAGCAGTTCTTC
CASSSLVAGETYNEQFF
>TRBV5-1|few|TRBJ2-7|TRBD2
TGCGCCAGCAGCAATCTAGCGGGAGGCGCCTACGAGCAGTACTTC
CASSNLAGGAYEQYF
>TRBV6-1|many|TRBJ2-5|TRBD2
TGTGCCAGCAGCCATACGGGACTAGCGGAGGGGGAGACCCAGTACTTC
CASSHTGLAEGETQYF
>TRBV7-9|.|TRBJ2-3|TRBD2
TGTGCCAGCAGCACGGGACTAGCGGGGAACACAGATACGCAGTATTTT
CASSTGLAGNTDTQYF
>TRBV9|many|TRBJ1-2|TRBD1
TGTGCCAGCAGCGAGGGACCAATAACAGGGGCCTTAGGCTACACCTTC
CASSEGPITGALGYTF
>TRBV2|many|TRBJ2-1|TRBD2
TGTGCCAGCACCCGGCTAGCGGGAGGGTACAATGAGCAGTTCTTC
CASTRLAGGYNEQFF
>TRBV15|few|TRBJ1-2|.
TGTGCCACCAGCAGAATGCGACAGGCCAACTATGGCTACACCTTC
CATSRMRQANYGYTF
>TRBV9|.|TRBJ2-1|.
TGTGCCAGCAGCCTATCGTGGGTGTTATACAATGAGCAGTTCTTC
CASSLSWVLYNEQFF
>TRBV27|many|TRBJ2-7|TRBD1
TGTGCCAGCAGTTTATCGGGACAGACCCCTAATGAGCAGTACTTC
CASSLSGQTPNEQYF
>TRBV12-5|many|TRBJ1-1|TRBD1
TGTGCTAGTGGTCTCGGGACAGGGGTGGAAGCTTTCTTT
CASGLGTGVEAFF
>TRBV2|many|TRBJ2-2|TRBD2
TGTGCCAGCAGTCGGCGGGAGGAAGCCGGGGAGCTGTTTTTT
CASSRREEAGELFF
>TRBV12-3/TRBV12-4|.|TRBJ1-1|.
TGTGCCAGCATTCCGGGGGCCGACACTGAAGCTTTCTTT
CASIPGADTEAFF
>TRBV6-1|few|TRBJ2-7|TRBD2
TGTGCCAGCAGCAAGCTAGCGGAAGCCTACGAGCAGTACTTC
CASSKLAEAYEQYF
>TRBV5-1|.|TRBJ2-1|.
TGCGCCAGCAGCGCCAGCTCCTACAATGAGCAGTTCTTC
CASSASSYNEQFF
>TRBV11-2|.|TRBJ2-5|.
TGCGCCAGCAGCTTTGCGGGACGGTACCAAGAGACCCAGTACTTC
CASSFAGRYQETQYF
>TRBV20-1|.|TRBJ1-6|TRBD1
TGCAGTGCTGAGGACAGGGGGAATTCACCCCTCCACTTT
CSAEDRGNSPLHF
>TRBV29-1|many|TRBJ2-3|.
TGCAGCGTTGAGACTAGCACAGATACGCAGTATTTT
CSVETSTDTQYF
>TRBV6-2/TRBV6-3|many|TRBJ2-7|.
TGTGCCAGCAGTTACCCCCCGATCGACGAGCAGTACTTC
CASSYPPIDEQYF